The 10 T cell receptor beta chains below all came from one sample that was sequenced in a study of blood T cell repertoires in COVID-19. The method was immunoSEQ multiplex PCR; TCRdb's version includes in-frame clones alone and lacks a portion of them. The data contain about 85,000 clones, roughly 89% of them singletons. Sequenced: peripheral blood. These TCRs come from a woman at least 80 years old with active or convalescent COVID-19.

The chain couples TRBV5-4 to TRBJ2-7; 9 positions agree with TRBD1. CDR3 length: 14 amino acids. V lost 3 bases to trimming and J lost 4 bases; unmatched junction nucleotides: 5. Germline lookup yields CDR1 SGHNT and CDR2 YYREEE (reference sequence). CDR3 DNA: TGTGCCAGCAGCTATGGACAGGGGCGATACGAGCAGTACTTC. This sequence encodes CASSYGQGRYEQYF.

The rearrangement uses TRBV28 and TRBJ1-4; D is ambiguous. V shed 2 bases and J shed 4 bases, with 11 bases lying between them. The CDR3 consists of 15 residues. Germline assignment: CDR1 MDHEN and CDR2 SYDVKM. Here the CDR3 reads CASSLIVQLNEKLFF. CDR3 nucleotides: TGTGCCAGCAGTTTAATCGTACAGCTTAATGAAAAACTGTTTTTT.

The V call is TRBV28, the J call TRBJ1-2; possible D gene TRBD1, 6 bases. V lost 4 bases to trimming and J lost 2 bases, with 17 bases between them. Germline CDR1 and CDR2: MDHEN and SYDVKM. The CDR3 is 16 amino acids. CDR3 DNA: TGTGCCAGCAGTTCCCAATATGACAGGATCAACTATGGCTACACCTTC. Translating gives CASSSQYDRINYGYTF.

This sequence joins TRBV5-1 and TRBJ2-5; 7 positions agree with TRBD1. This CDR3 spans 14 amino acids. With 4 bases clipped from V and 3 bases from J, the junction kept 6 bases outside the gene matches. The germline CDR1 and CDR2 sequences are SGHRS and YFSETQ. The CDR3 nucleotides are TGCGCCAGCAGCATATACGGGACAGAAGAGACCCAGTACTTC. Translating it yields CASSIYGTEETQYF.

The chain employs TRBV7-2 and TRBJ2-4; D not certain. Germline loops: CDR1 SGHTA, CDR2 FQGNSA. This CDR3 is 15 amino acids long. Trimming shortened V by 1 base and J by 0 bases, and 7 bases separated the two germline ends. CDR3 coding DNA: TGTGCCAGCAGCTTAGTTTCAGGAGCCAAAAACATTCAGTACTTC. It codes for CASSLVSGAKNIQYF.

This clone appeared once. The chain carries TRBV20-1 and TRBJ2-5; D is ambiguous. The CDR3 has 10 amino acids. Germline-derived CDR1 and CDR2 are DFQATT and SNEGSKA (reference sequence). V was trimmed by 3 bases and J by 3 bases, leaving 2 bases between them. CDR3 loop: CSASKETQYF. The CDR3 region has the DNA TGCAGTGCTAGCAAAGAGACCCAGTACTTC.

The chain employs TRBV18 and TRBJ2-2, with TRBD2 as a possible D gene (6 bases). CDR3 length: 16 residues. V gave up 2 bases and J gave up 0 bases, with 10 bases separating them. CDR1 is KGHSH, CDR2 LQKENI, per germline. The CDR3 DNA reads TGTGCCAGCTCACCATGGGAGGTTGCGAACACCGGGGAGCTGTTTTTT. It encodes CASSPWEVANTGELFF. The full variable domain, completed using reference TRBV18 and TRBJ2-2, is NAGVMQNPRHLVRRRGQEARLRCSPMKGHSHVYWYRQLPEEGLKFMVYLQKENIIDESGMPKERFSAEFPKEGPSILRIQQVVRGDSAAYFCASSPWEVANTGELFFGEGSRLTVL.

This clone was detected only once. V usage is TRBV9 and J usage is TRBJ1-3, with D possibly TRBD1 on 6 matching bases. Trimming took off 3 bases at V and 0 bases at J, with 13 bases between the two ends. Germline CDR1 SGDLS, CDR2 YYNGEE. The CDR3 contains 16 residues. The CDR3 DNA reads TGTGCCAGCAGCGCCACAGGGCTGCTCTCTGGAAACACCATATATTTT. It translates to CASSATGLLSGNTIYF.

The count of this clone is one. This chain joins TRBV5-1 and TRBJ1-4, with 7 nucleotides matching TRBD1. V was clipped by 1 base and J by 5 bases; unmatched bases: 5. CDR1 and CDR2 (germline): SGHRS, YFSETQ. The CDR3 runs 15 residues. The CDR3 spells CASSLNSQGNEKLFF. For the CDR3, the DNA is TGCGCCAGCAGCTTGAATTCACAGGGGAATGAAAAACTGTTTTTT. The full variable domain, rest sourced from reference TRBV5-1 and TRBJ1-4, is KAGVTQTPRYLIKTRGQQVTLSCSPISGHRSVSWYQQTPGQGLQFLFEYFSETQRNKGNFPGRFSGRQFSNSRSEMNVSTLELGDSALYLCASSLNSQGNEKLFFGSGTQLSVL.

The rearrangement links TRBV28 to TRBJ1-3, with TRBD1 as a possible D gene (5 bases). CDR1 and CDR2 (germline): MDHEN, SYDVKM. The CDR3 is made up of 13 amino acids. V lost 7 bases, J lost 4 bases, and 11 bases lay in between. CDR3 protein: CASTHRGGNTIYF. In nucleotides, the CDR3 is TGTGCCAGCACCCATAGGGGAGGAAACACCATATATTTT.